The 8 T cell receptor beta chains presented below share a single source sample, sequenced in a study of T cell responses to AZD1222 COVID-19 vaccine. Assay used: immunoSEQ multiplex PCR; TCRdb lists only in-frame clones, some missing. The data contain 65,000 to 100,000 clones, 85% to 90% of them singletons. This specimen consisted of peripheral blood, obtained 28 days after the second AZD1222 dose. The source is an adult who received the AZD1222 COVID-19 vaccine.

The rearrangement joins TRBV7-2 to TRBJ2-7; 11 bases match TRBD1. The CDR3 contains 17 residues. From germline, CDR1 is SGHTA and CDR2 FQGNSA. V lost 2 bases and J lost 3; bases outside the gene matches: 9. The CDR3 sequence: CASSLKVPGTGGYEQYF. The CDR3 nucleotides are TGTGCCAGCAGCTTAAAGGTCCCGGGGACAGGGGGCTACGAGCAGTACTTC.

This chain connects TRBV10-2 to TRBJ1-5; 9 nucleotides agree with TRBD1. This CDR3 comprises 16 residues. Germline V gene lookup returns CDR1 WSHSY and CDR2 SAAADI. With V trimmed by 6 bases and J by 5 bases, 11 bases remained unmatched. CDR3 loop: CASRTGQGWGYQPQHF. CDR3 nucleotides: TGCGCCAGCAGAACGGGACAGGGTTGGGGATATCAGCCCCAGCATTTT.

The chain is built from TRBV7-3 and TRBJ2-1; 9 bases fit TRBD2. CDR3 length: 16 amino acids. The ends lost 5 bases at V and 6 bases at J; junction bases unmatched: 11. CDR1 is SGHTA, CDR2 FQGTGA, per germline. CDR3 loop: CASSLSSGSVFNEQFF. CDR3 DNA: TGTGCCAGCAGCCTCAGTAGCGGGAGTGTATTCAATGAGCAGTTCTTC. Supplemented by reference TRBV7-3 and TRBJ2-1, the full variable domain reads GAGVSQTPSNKVTEKGKYVELRCDPISGHTALYWYRQSLGQGPEFLIYFQGTGAADDSGLPNDRFFAVRPEGSVSTLKIQRTERGDSAVYLCASSLSSGSVFNEQFFGPGTRLTVL.

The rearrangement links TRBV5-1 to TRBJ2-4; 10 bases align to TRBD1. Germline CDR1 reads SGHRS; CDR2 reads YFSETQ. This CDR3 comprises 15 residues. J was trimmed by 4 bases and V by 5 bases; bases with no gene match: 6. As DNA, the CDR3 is TGCGCCAGCAGTCCGCCGGGACAGGGGAAAAACATTCAGTACTTC. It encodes CASSPPGQGKNIQYF.

CDR3 protein: CASYAVGATNEKLFF. Here the CDR3 DNA reads TGTGCCAGCTACGCGGTGGGGGCAACTAATGAAAAACTGTTTTTT. The J gene is TRBJ1-4, the V gene TRBV28, with D maybe TRBD1 (5 bases). Trimming shortened V by 8 bases and J by 0 bases, and 13 bases separated the two germline ends. CDR1 and CDR2 (germline): MDHEN, SYDVKM. This CDR3 is built from 15 residues.

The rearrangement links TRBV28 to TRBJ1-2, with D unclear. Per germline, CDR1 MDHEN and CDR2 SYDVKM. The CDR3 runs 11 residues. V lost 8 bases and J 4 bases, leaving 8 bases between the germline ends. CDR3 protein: CASRGGYGYTF. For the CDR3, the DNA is TGTGCCAGCCGGGGAGGCTATGGCTACACCTTC.

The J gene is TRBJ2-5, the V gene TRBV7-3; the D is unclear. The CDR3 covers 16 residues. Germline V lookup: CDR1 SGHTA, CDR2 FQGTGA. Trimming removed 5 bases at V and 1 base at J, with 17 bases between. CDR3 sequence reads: CASSHPPTVTQETQYF. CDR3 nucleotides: TGTGCCAGCAGCCACCCTCCCACAGTTACCCAAGAGACCCAGTACTTC.

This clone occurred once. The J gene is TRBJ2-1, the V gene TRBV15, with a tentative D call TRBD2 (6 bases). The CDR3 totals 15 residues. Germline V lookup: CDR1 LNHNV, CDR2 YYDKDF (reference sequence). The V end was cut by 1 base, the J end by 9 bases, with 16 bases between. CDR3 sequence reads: CATSRAGGAEGEQFF. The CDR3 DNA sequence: TGTGCCACCAGCAGAGCGGGCGGGGCGGAAGGTGAGCAGTTCTTC.